This T cell receptor (beta chain) was profiled in a study of T cell responses to AZD1222 COVID-19 vaccine. Study-wide results and caveats: CD4 TCRs covered the whole spike, strongest at regions 160-218 and 743-854. Every sample of the repertoires postdated the peak T cell response.

Germline CDR1 reads LGHNA; CDR2 reads YNFKEQ. V lost 2 bases and J 0 bases, leaving 10 bases between the germline ends. The CDR3 is 15 amino acids. Comment on this clone: The antigen is not known.

Whether given at about 4 or about 12 weeks, second doses were pooled. Sequencing was performed with immunoSEQ multiplex PCR; in TCRdb, only in-frame clones are kept and a portion is missing. This sample has 110,000 to 150,000 clones, with roughly 93% found just once. The chain couples TRBV4-2 to TRBJ1-1; D is possibly TRBD1 (5 bases). The sequence was obtained from an adult who received the AZD1222 COVID-19 vaccine. The input for sequencing was peripheral blood, taken 28 days after the second AZD1222 dose. CDR3 DNA: TGTGCCAGCAGCCAATCGGCCAGGGTGAACACTGAAGCTTTCTTT. Its protein product is CASSQSARVNTEAFF.